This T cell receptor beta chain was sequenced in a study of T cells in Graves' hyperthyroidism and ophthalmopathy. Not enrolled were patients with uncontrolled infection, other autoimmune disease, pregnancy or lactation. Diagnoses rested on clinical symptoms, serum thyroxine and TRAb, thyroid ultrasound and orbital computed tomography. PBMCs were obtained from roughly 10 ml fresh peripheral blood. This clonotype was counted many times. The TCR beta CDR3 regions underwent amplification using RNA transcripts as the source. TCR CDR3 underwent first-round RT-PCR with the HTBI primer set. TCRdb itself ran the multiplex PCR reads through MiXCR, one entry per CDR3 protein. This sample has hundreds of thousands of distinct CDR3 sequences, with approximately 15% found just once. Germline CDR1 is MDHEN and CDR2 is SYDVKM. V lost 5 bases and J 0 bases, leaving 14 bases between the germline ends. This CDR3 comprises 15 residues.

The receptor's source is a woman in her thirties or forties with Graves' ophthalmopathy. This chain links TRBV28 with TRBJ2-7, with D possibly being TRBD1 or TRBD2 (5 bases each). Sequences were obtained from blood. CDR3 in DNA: TGTGCCAGCAGTGGGGGTGGAGTCCTCTCCTACGAGCAGTACTTC. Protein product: CASSGGGVLSYEQYF.